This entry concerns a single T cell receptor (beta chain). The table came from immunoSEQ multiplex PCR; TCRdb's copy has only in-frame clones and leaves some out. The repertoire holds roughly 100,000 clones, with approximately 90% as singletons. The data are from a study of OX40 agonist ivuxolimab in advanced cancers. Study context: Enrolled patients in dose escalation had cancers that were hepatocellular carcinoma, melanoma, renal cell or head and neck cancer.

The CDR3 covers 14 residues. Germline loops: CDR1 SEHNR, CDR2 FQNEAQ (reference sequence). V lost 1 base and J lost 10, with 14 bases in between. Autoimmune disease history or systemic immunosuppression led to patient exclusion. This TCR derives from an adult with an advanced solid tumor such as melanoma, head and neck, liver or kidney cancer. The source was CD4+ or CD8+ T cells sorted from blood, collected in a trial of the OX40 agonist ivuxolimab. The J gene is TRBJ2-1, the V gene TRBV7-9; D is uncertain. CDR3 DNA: TGTGCCAGCAGCTTAGATGGCACCGTTGGGGAGCAGTTCTTC. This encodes CASSLDGTVGEQFF.